A single sample gave rise to the 13 T cell receptor beta chains below, sequenced in a study of early T cells in non-severe SARS-CoV-2 infection. MiXCR was run by TCRdb on the 5' RACE reads, yielding one entry per CDR3 protein. The data contain about 36,000 distinct CDR3 sequences, around 7% of them singletons. Sequencing was performed on whole blood, taken at baseline. The receptors come from an adult who was a healthcare worker with PCR-confirmed SARS-CoV-2 infection or an uninfected control (not recorded which).

This clonotype was observed a few times. The J gene is TRBJ2-2, the V gene TRBV9; D is unresolved. CDR3 length: 13 amino acids. CDR1 is SGDLS and CDR2 is YYNGEE in the germline V gene. V was pared by 4 bases and J by 5 bases, with 9 bases between. Written as DNA, the CDR3 is TGTGCCAGCAGCCTCCAGGCAACCGGGGAGCTGTTTTTT. Its protein product is CASSLQATGELFF.

This clonotype has at least ten counts. The chain couples TRBV12-5 to TRBJ2-3, with D perhaps being TRBD1 or TRBD2 (5 bases each). From germline, CDR1 is LGHNT and CDR2 FRNRAP. The V gene lost 2 bases and the J gene lost 4 bases, with 7 bases spanning the gap. The CDR3 covers 13 residues. The CDR3 region is CASGLQGADTQYF. In DNA form, the CDR3 reads TGTGCTAGTGGTTTGCAGGGAGCAGATACGCAGTATTTT.

The chain carries TRBV2 and TRBJ1-2; D may be TRBD1 (5 bases). Trimming cost V 7 bases and J 2 bases, with 17 bases left between them. Germline CDR1 SNHLY, CDR2 FYNNEI. The CDR3 length is 15 residues. The CDR3 sequence is CASTLKSGGNYGYTF. Written as DNA, the CDR3 is TGTGCCAGCACCCTAAAATCGGGGGGGAACTATGGCTACACCTTC.

In its sample, this clonotype was seen many times. The rearrangement joins TRBV7-3 to TRBJ2-3; D is ambiguous. This CDR3 comprises 14 residues. The germline CDR1 and CDR2 sequences are SGHTA and FQGTGA. The V and J ends lost 3 bases and 0 bases respectively, with 7 bases between them. In DNA form, the CDR3 reads TGTGCCAGCAGCTTTCGCACTAGCACAGATACGCAGTATTTT. Translated, it gives CASSFRTSTDTQYF.

The chain combines TRBV28 with TRBJ2-1, with 10 positions matching TRBD2. Germline V gene data show CDR1 as MDHEN and CDR2 as SYDVKM. V gave up 5 bases and J gave up 0 bases; unmatched junction bases: 10. This CDR3 has 18 residues. CDR3 DNA: TGTGCCAGCAGTCACCCAATAGCGGGAGGCCGCTCCTACAATGAGCAGTTCTTC. Translating gives CASSHPIAGGRSYNEQFF.

This clonotype was seen more than once but under ten times. The chain couples TRBV10-3 to TRBJ1-1; weak D call: TRBD1 (5 bases). Trimming pared 6 bases from V and 5 bases from J, leaving 7 bases between. The germline CDR1 and CDR2 sequences are ENHRY and SYGVKD. The CDR3 has 11 amino acids. In DNA form, the CDR3 reads TGTGCCATCAGCAGGGAGACTGAAGCTTTCTTT. This encodes CAISRETEAFF.

The V call is TRBV29-1, the J call TRBJ1-1; D is perhaps TRBD1 (6 bases). Trimming pared 8 bases from V and 4 bases from J, leaving 14 bases between. This CDR3 is built from 12 residues. Germline V gene lookup returns CDR1 SQVTM and CDR2 ANQGSEA. The CDR3 loop reads CSTRGEGTEAFF. In DNA, the CDR3 is TGCAGCACCAGGGGAGAGGGCACTGAAGCTTTCTTT.

The V and J genes are TRBV29-1 and TRBJ2-1; 9 nucleotides align to TRBD2. The CDR3 has 16 residues. With V trimmed by 2 bases and J by 8 bases, 13 bases remained unmatched. Germline assignment: CDR1 SQVTM and CDR2 ANQGSEA. The CDR3 region is CSVELAGNTRLDEQFF. The CDR3 DNA is TGCAGCGTTGAACTAGCGGGAAATACCAGGTTGGATGAGCAGTTCTTC.

This clonotype was picked up a small number of times. This rearrangement joins TRBV28 to TRBJ2-2; 12 bases are a match to TRBD2. V dropped 2 bases and J dropped 6; count of bases not matched to a gene: 1. The CDR3 runs to 15 residues. Germline loops: CDR1 MDHEN, CDR2 SYDVKM. CDR3 coding DNA: TGTGCCAGCAGTTTACTAGCGGGAGGGTCCGGGGAGCTGTTTTTT. Translation: CASSLLAGGSGELFF.

This clonotype rates as medium-sized (0.01 to 0.1%). The chain links TRBV4-2 to TRBJ1-2; perhaps TRBD1 as D (5 bases). The ends were cut back, 0 bases at V and 6 bases at J, with 11 bases in the middle. Germline values: CDR1 LGHNA, CDR2 YNFKEQ. This CDR3 has 14 residues. The CDR3 DNA is TGTGCCAGCAGCCAAGAATGGACATCAGATGGCTACACCTTC. Translating it yields CASSQEWTSDGYTF.

The rearrangement joins TRBV5-1 to TRBJ2-5; 11 positions agree with TRBD1. Losses at the gene ends were 2 bases for V and 3 bases for J; bases not matched to a gene: 3. Germline lookup yields CDR1 SGHRS and CDR2 YFSETQ. The CDR3 is made up of 15 amino acids. CDR3 nucleotide sequence: TGCGCCAGCAGCTTCGCGGGACAGGGGGAAGAGACCCAGTACTTC. Protein sequence: CASSFAGQGEETQYF.

V gene TRBV7-6 combines with J gene TRBJ2-7; 7 positions match TRBD2. From germline, CDR1 is SGHVS and CDR2 FNYEAQ. After removal of 5 bases from V and 3 bases from J, the junction contained 4 bases not matched to a gene. The CDR3 extends over 13 amino acids. For the CDR3, the DNA is TGTGCCAGCAGCGGGGGAGGGAACTACGAGCAGTACTTC. This gives the protein CASSGGGNYEQYF.

This clonotype has at least ten counts. The V and J genes are TRBV7-8 and TRBJ2-7; D gene unclear. The CDR3 length is 15 residues. The germline V gene encodes CDR1 SGHVS and CDR2 FQNEAQ. Trimming shortened V by 5 bases and J by 5 bases, and 19 bases separated the two germline ends. The CDR3 nucleotides are TGTGCCAGCAGCGAAACCGGGCCCTCAAGCCACGAGCAGTACTTC. Encoded protein: CASSETGPSSHEQYF.